This T cell receptor (beta chain) was obtained from a study of T cells after yellow fever vaccination. This clonotype was detected ten times or more. Its matching antigen is unknown. CDR3 length equals 13 residues. Germline CDR1 reads SQVTM; CDR2 reads ANQGSEA. The study, taken as a whole, reports: The booster saw the reappearance of most primary-vaccination clones (approximately 97% CD4, about 90% CD8). Contamination of FACS-sorted repertoires by abundant clonotypes from the bulk population could occur. Weaker overall was a secondary response that nonetheless peaked faster, on day 5 versus 15.

The authors made TCR cDNA by 5'RACE template switching, adding a universal primer site and UMIs. TCRdb re-called the 5' RACE reads with MiXCR, one entry per CDR3 protein. The data show 70,000 or so distinct CDR3 sequences, under 9.5% seen once. The V and J genes are TRBV29-1 and TRBJ1-3; no clear D gene. The source is a young man who received the YFV17D yellow fever vaccine. The sample here was CD8+ T cells sorted from PBMCs, taken roughly 10 days after the first yellow fever vaccination. The CDR3 protein is CSAWHGSGNTIYF. CDR3 coding DNA: TGCAGTGCTTGGCACGGCTCTGGAAACACCATATATTTT.